The 12 T cell receptor beta chains below come from one sample, sequenced in a study of T cells in Graves' hyperthyroidism and ophthalmopathy. Authors of the study amplified TCR beta CDR3 regions from RNA transcripts. An initial round of RT-PCR targeting the TCR CDR3 relied on the HTBI primer set. Via MiXCR, TCRdb re-called the multiplex PCR reads, giving one row per CDR3 protein. The table shows 490,000 or so distinct CDR3 sequences, with 40% to 50% occurring only once. Source material: peripheral blood or thyroid tissue (not recorded which). The source of these receptors is an adult woman with Graves' disease, either hyperthyroidism or ophthalmopathy (not recorded which).

The chain couples TRBV29-1 to TRBJ1-2; tentatively, D is TRBD1 (5 bases). The CDR3 covers 12 residues. The germline CDR1 and CDR2 sequences are SQVTM and ANQGSEA. The V end lost 7 bases, the J end lost 4 bases, and 13 bases lay between the germline ends. As DNA, the CDR3 is TGCAGCGCAATTTCAGGGATCTATGGCTACACCTTC. Translation: CSAISGIYGYTF.

The rearrangement joins TRBV7-2 to TRBJ1-6; TRBD1 agrees at 7 bases. In germline, CDR1 is SGHTA, CDR2 FQGNSA. J lost 9 bases, V lost 1 base, and 3 bases had no gene match. The CDR3 runs 14 residues. The CDR3 region has the DNA TGTGCCAGCAGCTTAGAAACAGGGGTTTCACCCCTCCACTTT. Translation: CASSLETGVSPLHF.

There are many counts of this clonotype. This chain connects TRBV10-1 to TRBJ2-3, with 8 bases aligning to TRBD1. With 3 bases clipped from V and 1 base from J, the junction kept 9 bases outside the gene matches. The CDR3 runs 17 residues. Germline V gives CDR1 WNHNN, CDR2 SYGVQD (reference sequence). CDR3 sequence (DNA): TGCGCCAGCAGTGAAGGGGTGGACAGGGTGGGCACAGATACGCAGTATTTT. Protein: CASSEGVDRVGTDTQYF.

This clonotype appeared many times. This chain uses TRBV7-8 with TRBJ1-6; D is ambiguous. The CDR3 sequence is 15 residues long. Trimming took off 4 bases at V and 7 bases at J, with 14 bases between the two ends. CDR1 is SGHVS and CDR2 is FQNEAQ in the germline V gene. The CDR3 DNA is TGTGCCAGCAGCTCCGGGCCGGCAAGGAATTCACCCCTCCACTTT. This translates into CASSSGPARNSPLHF.

The chain joins TRBV7-2 to TRBJ2-5, with TRBD2 as a possible D gene (5 bases). The length of the CDR3 is 15 residues. CDR1 and CDR2 (germline): SGHTA, FQGNSA. The V and J ends lost 0 bases and 4 bases respectively, with 12 bases between them. The CDR3 reads CASSLAGSAGETQYF. CDR3 bases: TGTGCCAGCAGCTTAGCAGGCTCTGCGGGAGAGACCCAGTACTTC.

The V gene is TRBV29-1, the J gene TRBJ2-3, with D perhaps matching TRBD2 (5 bases). The germline V gene has CDR1 SQVTM and CDR2 ANQGSEA. The CDR3 loop spans 13 amino acids. Trimming shortened V by 4 bases and J by 3 bases, and 11 bases separated the two germline ends. The CDR3 DNA follows: TGCAGCGTTGTTAAGGACTCGACAGATACGCAGTATTTT. Translating it yields CSVVKDSTDTQYF.

V is TRBV30 and J is TRBJ1-3; 7 bases match TRBD1. The CDR3 runs to 17 residues. CDR1 GTSNPN and CDR2 SVGIG come from the germline V gene (reference sequence). Trimming took 0 bases from V and 4 from J; bases not matched to a gene: 12. The CDR3 here is CAWSVLPYRGQGNTIYF. The CDR3 DNA sequence: TGTGCCTGGAGTGTTCTACCTTACAGGGGTCAAGGAAACACCATATATTTT.

This clonotype was counted many times. This rearrangement joins TRBV24-1 to TRBJ1-2, with TRBD1 matching over 9 bases. CDR1 and CDR2 (germline): KGHDR, SFDVKD. The CDR3 runs 13 residues. The V segment lost 9 bases and the J segment 5 bases; nucleotides outside the gene matches: 6. The CDR3 reads CATSTGGRYGYTF. CDR3 sequence (DNA): TGTGCCACCTCCACAGGGGGCAGGTATGGCTACACCTTC.

The rearrangement uses TRBV9 and TRBJ1-5, with D unclear. V was clipped by 0 bases and J by 3 bases, with 7 bases between them. This CDR3 region has 14 residues. Looked up from germline, CDR1 is SGDLS and CDR2 is YYNGEE. CDR3 loop: CASSVGAVNQPQHF. The CDR3 nucleotides read TGTGCCAGCAGCGTAGGAGCAGTCAATCAGCCCCAGCATTTT.

This clonotype was detected ten times or more. V gene TRBV7-8 combines with J gene TRBJ2-7; 7 bases match TRBD2. In germline, CDR1 is SGHVS, CDR2 FQNEAQ. The CDR3 extends over 14 amino acids. Germline trimming cut 4 bases from V and 7 bases from J; bases unmatched to any gene: 10. The CDR3 DNA reads as TGTGCCAGCAGCTCGGCTAGCGGTGGGGCGGAGCAGTACTTC. Translated: CASSSASGGAEQYF.

In nucleotides, the CDR3 is TGTGCCAGTAGTACGGGACTAGCGGGAGCATGGTGGGAGCAGTACTTC. Translating it yields CASSTGLAGAWWEQYF. V is TRBV19 and J is TRBJ2-7, with 14 bases fitting TRBD2. V dropped 4 bases and J dropped 7; count of bases not matched to a gene: 9. CDR3 length: 16 residues. Germline lookup yields CDR1 LNHDA and CDR2 SQIVND (reference sequence).

The sample holds a few counts of this clonotype. The gene calls are TRBV10-3 and TRBJ1-5, with D uncertain. Trimming removed 8 bases at V and 7 bases at J, with 9 bases between. In germline, CDR1 is ENHRY, CDR2 SYGVKD. This CDR3 comprises 11 residues. DNA of the CDR3: TGTGCCATCCCGGCGGGCCAGCCCCAGCATTTT. Translating gives CAIPAGQPQHF.